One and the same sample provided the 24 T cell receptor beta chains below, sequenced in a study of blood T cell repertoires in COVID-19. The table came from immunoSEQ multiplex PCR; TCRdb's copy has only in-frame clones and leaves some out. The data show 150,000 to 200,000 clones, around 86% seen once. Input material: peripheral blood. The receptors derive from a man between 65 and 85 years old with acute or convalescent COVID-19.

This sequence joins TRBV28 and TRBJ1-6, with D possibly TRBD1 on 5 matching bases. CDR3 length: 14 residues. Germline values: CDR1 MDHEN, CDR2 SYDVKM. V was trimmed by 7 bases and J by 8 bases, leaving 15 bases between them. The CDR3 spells CASTFTQGYSPLHF. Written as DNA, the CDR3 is TGTGCCAGCACTTTCACTCAGGGATATTCACCCCTCCACTTT.

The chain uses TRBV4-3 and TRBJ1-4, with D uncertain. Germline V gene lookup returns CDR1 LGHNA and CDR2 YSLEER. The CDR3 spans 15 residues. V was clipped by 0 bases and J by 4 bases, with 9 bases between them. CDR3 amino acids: CASSQDIRFNEKLFF. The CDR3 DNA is TGCGCCAGCAGCCAAGATATCAGATTTAATGAAAAACTGTTTTTT.

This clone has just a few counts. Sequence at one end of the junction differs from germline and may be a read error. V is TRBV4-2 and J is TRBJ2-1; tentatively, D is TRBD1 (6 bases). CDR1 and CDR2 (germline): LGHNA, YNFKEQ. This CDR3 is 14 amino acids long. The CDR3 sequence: CASRQGSLGNEQFF. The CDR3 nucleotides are TGTGCCAGCCGCCAGGGGAGTCTGGGCAATGAGCAGTTCTTC.

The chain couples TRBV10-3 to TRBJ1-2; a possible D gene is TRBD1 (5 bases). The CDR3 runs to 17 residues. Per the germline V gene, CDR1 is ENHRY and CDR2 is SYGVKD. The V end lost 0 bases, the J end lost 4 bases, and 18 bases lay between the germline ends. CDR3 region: CAISESGLLTQAYGYTF. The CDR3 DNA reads TGTGCCATCAGTGAGTCGGGACTCCTCACGCAGGCCTATGGCTACACCTTC.

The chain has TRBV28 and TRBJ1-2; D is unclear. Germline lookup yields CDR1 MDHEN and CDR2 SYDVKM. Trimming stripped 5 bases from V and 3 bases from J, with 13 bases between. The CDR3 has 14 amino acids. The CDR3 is CASSEGQRDYGYTF. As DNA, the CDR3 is TGTGCCAGCAGTGAGGGTCAAAGGGACTATGGCTACACCTTC.

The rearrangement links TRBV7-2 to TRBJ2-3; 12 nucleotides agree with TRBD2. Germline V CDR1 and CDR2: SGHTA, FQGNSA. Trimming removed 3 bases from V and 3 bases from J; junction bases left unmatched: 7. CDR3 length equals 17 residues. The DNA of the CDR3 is TGTGCCAGCAGCTTGAGTAAGACTAGCGGGGGTACAGATACGCAGTATTTT. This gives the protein CASSLSKTSGGTDTQYF. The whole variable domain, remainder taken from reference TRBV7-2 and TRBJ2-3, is GAGVSQSPSNKVTEKGKDVELRCDPISGHTALYWYRQSLGQGLEFLIYFQGNSAPDKSGLPSDRFSAERTGGSVSTLTIQRTQQEDSAVYLCASSLSKTSGGTDTQYFGPGTRLTVL.

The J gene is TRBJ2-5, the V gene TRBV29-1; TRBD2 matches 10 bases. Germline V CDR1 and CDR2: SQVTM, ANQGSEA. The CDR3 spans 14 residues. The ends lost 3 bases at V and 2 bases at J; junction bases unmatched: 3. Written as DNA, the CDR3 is TGCAGCGTTGACATTAGCGGGGGGCAAGAGACCCAGTACTTC. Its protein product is CSVDISGGQETQYF.

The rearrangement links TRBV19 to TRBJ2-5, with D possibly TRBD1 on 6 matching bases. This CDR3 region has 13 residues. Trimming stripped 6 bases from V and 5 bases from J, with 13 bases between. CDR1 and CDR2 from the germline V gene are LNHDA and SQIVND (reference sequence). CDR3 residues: CASRGQSGETQYF. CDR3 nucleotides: TGTGCCAGTAGAGGACAGTCTGGGGAGACCCAGTACTTC. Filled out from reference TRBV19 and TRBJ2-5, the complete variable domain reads DGGITQSPKYLFRKEGQNVTLSCEQNLNHDAMYWYRQDPGQGLRLIYYSQIVNDFQKGDIAEGYSVSREKKESFPLTVTSAQKNPTAFYLCASRGQSGETQYFGPGTRLLVL.

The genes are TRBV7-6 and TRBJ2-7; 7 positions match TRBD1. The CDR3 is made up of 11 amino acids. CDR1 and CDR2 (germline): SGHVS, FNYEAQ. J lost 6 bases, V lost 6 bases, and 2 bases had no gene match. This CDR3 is CASSNRGEQYF. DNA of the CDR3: TGTGCCAGCAGTAACAGGGGCGAGCAGTACTTC. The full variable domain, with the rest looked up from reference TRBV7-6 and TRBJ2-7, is GAGVSQSPRYKVTKRGQDVALRCDPISGHVSLYWYRQALGQGPEFLTYFNYEAQQDKSGLPNDRFSAERPEGSISTLTIQRTEQRDSAMYRCASSNRGEQYFGPGTRLTVT.

This CDR3 is CAWSEGAKNIQYF. In nucleotides, the CDR3 is TGTGCCTGGAGTGAGGGGGCCAAAAACATTCAGTACTTC. The V call is TRBV30, the J call TRBJ2-4, with a weak D call TRBD1 (5 bases). The CDR3 has 13 amino acids. In germline, CDR1 is GTSNPN, CDR2 SVGIG (reference sequence). Trimming removed 1 base from V and 1 base from J, with 5 bases in between.

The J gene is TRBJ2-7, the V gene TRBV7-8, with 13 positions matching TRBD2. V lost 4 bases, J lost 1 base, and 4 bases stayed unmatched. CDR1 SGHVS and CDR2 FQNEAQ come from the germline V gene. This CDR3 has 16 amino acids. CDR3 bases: TGTGCCAGCAGCTCCAGGACTAGCGGGGGATCCTACGAGCAGTACTTC. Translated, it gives CASSSRTSGGSYEQYF.

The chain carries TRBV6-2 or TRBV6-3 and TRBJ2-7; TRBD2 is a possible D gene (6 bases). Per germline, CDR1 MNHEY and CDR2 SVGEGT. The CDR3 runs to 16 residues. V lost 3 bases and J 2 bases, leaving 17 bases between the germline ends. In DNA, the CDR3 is TGTGCCAGCAGTTATGACCACTTCCGGGGGACCTACGAGCAGTACTTC. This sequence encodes CASSYDHFRGTYEQYF.

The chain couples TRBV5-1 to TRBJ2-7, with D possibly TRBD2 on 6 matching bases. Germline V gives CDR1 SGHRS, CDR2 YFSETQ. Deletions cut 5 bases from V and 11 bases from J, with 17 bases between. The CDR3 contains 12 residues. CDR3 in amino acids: CASSLDREREYF. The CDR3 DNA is TGCGCCAGCAGTCTTGACCGGGAGAGGGAGTACTTC.

The CDR3 region has the DNA TGCGCCAGCAGCTTGGCCGGGGGACAGGCGTATGGCTACACCTTC. This sequence encodes CASSLAGGQAYGYTF. The chain couples TRBV5-1 to TRBJ1-2, with 8 positions matching TRBD1. The CDR3 consists of 15 residues. Germline loops: CDR1 SGHRS, CDR2 YFSETQ. J gave up 5 bases and V 0 bases, and 6 bases lay outside the gene matches.

CDR3 nucleotide sequence: TGTGCCAGCGGCCCTAAGGCGGGCTCCTACAATGAGCAGTTCTTC. Translation: CASGPKAGSYNEQFF. The V call is TRBV2, the J call TRBJ2-1, with D maybe TRBD2 (5 bases). The ends were cut back, 8 bases at V and 0 bases at J, with 14 bases in the middle. Germline lookup yields CDR1 SNHLY and CDR2 FYNNEI. This CDR3 comprises 15 residues.

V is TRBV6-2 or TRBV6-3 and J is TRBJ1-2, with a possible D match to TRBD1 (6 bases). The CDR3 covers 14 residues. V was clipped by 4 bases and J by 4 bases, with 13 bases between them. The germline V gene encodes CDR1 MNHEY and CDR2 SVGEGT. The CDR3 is CASSSQGYGYGYTF. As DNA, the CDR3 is TGTGCCAGCAGTTCTCAGGGGTACGGCTATGGCTACACCTTC.

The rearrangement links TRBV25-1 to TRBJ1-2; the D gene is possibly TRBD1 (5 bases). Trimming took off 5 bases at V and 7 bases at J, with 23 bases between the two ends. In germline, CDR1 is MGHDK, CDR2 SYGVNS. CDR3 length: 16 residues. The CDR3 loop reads CASSSRGFRVEGGYTF. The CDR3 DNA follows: TGTGCCAGCAGTTCCCGCGGCTTCAGGGTGGAGGGTGGCTACACCTTC.

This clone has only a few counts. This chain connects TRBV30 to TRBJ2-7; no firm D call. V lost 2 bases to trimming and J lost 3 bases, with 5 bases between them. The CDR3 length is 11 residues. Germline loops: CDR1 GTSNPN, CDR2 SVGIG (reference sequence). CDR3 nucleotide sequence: TGTGCCTGGAGTCAGGACTACGAGCAGTACTTC. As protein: CAWSQDYEQYF.

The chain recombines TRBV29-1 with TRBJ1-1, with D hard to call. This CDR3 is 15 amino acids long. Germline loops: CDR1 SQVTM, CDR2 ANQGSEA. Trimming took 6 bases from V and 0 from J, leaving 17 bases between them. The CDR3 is CSVGKDGGLNTEAFF. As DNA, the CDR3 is TGCAGCGTAGGGAAAGACGGAGGGCTGAACACTGAAGCTTTCTTT.

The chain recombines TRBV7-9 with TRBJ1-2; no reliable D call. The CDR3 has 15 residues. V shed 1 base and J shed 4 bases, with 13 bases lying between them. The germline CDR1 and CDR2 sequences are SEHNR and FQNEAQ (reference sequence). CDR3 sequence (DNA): TGTGCCAGCAGCTTAGGGTACGCCGAGCCCTATGGCTACACCTTC. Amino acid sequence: CASSLGYAEPYGYTF.

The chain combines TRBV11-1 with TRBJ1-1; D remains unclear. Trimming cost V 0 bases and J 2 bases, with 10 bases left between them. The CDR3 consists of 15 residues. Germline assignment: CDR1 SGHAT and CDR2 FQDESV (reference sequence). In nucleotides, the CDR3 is TGTGCCAGCAGCTTAGCGTCCGGAGCAAACACTGAAGCTTTCTTT. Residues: CASSLASGANTEAFF. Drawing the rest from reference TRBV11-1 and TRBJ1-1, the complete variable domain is EAEVAQSPRYKITEKSQAVAFWCDPISGHATLYWYRQILGQGPELLVQFQDESVVDDSQLPKDRFSAERLKGVDSTLKIQPAELGDSAMYLCASSLASGANTEAFFGQGTRLTVV.

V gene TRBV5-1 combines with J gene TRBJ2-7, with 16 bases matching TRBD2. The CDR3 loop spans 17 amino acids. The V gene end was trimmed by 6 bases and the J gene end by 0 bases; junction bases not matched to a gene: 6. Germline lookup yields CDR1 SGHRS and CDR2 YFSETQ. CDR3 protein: CASNRGTSGGASYEQYF. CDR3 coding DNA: TGCGCCAGCAACCGAGGGACTAGCGGGGGGGCCTCCTACGAGCAGTACTTC.

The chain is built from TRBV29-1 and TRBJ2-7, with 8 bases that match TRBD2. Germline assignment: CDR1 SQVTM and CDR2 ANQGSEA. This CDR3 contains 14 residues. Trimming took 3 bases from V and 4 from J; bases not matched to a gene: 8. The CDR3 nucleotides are TGCAGCGTTGACGGCGCCGGGGGGGGTTACGAGCAGTACTTC. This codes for CSVDGAGGGYEQYF.

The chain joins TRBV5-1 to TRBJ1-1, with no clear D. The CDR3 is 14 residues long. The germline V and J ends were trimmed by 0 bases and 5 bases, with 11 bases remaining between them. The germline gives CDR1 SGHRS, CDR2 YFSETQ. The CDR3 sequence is CASSLVSSGTEAFF. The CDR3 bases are TGCGCCAGCAGCTTGGTCAGCTCGGGGACTGAAGCTTTCTTT.